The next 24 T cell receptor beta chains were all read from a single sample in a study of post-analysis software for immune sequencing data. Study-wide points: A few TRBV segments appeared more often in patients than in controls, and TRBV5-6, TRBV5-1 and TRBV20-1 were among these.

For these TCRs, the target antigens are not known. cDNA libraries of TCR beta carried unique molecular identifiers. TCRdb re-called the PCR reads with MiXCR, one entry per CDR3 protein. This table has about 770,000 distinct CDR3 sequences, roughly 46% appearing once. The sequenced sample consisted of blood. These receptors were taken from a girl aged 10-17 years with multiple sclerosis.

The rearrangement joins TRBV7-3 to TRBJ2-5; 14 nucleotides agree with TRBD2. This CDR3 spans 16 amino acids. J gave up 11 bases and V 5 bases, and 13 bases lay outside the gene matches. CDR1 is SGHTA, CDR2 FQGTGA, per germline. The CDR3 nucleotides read TGTGCCAGCAGCCTCTTCGGGACTAGCGGGAGCAATGAGCAGTACTTC. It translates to CASSLFGTSGSNEQYF.

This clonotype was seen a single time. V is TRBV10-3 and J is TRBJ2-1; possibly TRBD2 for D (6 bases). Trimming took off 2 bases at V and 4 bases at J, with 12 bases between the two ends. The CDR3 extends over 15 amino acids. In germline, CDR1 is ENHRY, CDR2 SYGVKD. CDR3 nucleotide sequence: TGTGCCATCAGTGAGCCCAGCGGGTGGTACAATGAGCAGTTCTTC. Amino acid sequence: CAISEPSGWYNEQFF.

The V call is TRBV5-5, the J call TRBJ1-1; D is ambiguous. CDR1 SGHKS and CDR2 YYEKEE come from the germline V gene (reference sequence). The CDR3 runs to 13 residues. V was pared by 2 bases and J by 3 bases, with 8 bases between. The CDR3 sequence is CASSFASDTEAFF. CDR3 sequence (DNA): TGTGCCAGCAGCTTTGCAAGTGACACTGAAGCTTTCTTT.

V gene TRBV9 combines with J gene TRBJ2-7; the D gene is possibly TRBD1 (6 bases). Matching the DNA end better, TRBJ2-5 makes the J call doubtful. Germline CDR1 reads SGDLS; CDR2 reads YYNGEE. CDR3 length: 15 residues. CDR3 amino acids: CASSVRDTPRETQYF. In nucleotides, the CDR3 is TGTGCCAGCAGCGTGAGGGACACCCCGAGGGAGACCCAGTACTTC.

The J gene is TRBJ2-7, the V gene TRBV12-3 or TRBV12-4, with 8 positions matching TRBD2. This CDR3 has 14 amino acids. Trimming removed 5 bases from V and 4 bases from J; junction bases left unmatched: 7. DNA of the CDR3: TGTGCCAGCAGTGGGACTAGGGAGTGGTACGAGCAGTACTTC. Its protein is CASSGTREWYEQYF.

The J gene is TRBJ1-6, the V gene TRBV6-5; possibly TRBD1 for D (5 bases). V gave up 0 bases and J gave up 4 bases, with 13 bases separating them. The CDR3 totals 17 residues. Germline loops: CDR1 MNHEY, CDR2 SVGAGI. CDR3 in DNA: TGTGCCAGCAGTTACTCGCGGGGCGCGGGGTATAATTCACCCCTCCACTTT. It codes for CASSYSRGAGYNSPLHF.

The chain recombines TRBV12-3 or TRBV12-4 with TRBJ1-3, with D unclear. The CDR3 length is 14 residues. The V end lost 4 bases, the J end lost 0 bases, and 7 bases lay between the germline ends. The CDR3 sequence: CASSYQNSGNTIYF. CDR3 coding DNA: TGTGCCAGCAGTTACCAGAACTCTGGAAACACCATATATTTT.

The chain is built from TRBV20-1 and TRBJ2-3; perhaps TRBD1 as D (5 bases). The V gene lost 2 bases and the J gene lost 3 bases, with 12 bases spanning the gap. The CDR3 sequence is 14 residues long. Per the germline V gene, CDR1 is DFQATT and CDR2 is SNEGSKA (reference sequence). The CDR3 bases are TGCAGTGCTAGACCTGGACCAGGGACAGATACGCAGTATTTT. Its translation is CSARPGPGTDTQYF.

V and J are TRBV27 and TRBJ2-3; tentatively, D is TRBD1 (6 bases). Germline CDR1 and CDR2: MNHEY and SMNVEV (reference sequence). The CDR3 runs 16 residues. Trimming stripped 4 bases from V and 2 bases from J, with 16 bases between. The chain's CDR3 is CASSYYPGADTDTQYF. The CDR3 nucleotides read TGTGCCAGCAGTTACTACCCAGGGGCGGACACAGATACGCAGTATTTT.

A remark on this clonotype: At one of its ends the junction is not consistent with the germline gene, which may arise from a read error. The CDR3 coding sequence is TGCGCTAGCAGCTTGCCGTCAGGGACAGGGTACTACGAGCAGTACTTC. Translated: CASSLPSGTGYYEQYF. The V and J genes are TRBV5-1 and TRBJ2-7; 9 bases are a match to TRBD1. Germline CDR1 reads SGHRS; CDR2 reads YFSETQ. This CDR3 is 16 amino acids long.

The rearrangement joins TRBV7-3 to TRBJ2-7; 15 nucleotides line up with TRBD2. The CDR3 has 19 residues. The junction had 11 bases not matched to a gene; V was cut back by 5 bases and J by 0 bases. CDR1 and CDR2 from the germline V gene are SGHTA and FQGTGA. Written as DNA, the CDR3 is TGTGCCAGCAGCACACGAGGACTAGCGGGAGGGAGGAGCTCCTACGAGCAGTACTTC. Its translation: CASSTRGLAGGRSSYEQYF.

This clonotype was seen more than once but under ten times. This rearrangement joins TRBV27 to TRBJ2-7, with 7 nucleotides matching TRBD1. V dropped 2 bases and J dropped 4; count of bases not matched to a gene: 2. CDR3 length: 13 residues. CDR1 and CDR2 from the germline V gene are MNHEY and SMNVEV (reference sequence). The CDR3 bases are TGTGCCAGCAGTTTACAGGGGGATTACGAGCAGTACTTC. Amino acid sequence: CASSLQGDYEQYF.

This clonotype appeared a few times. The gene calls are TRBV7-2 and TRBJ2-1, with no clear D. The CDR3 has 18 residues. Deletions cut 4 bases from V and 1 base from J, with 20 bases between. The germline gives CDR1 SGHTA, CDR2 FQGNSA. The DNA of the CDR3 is TGTGCCAGCAGCTCGATTGGAACACAGTGGAAATCCTACAATGAGCAGTTCTTC. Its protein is CASSSIGTQWKSYNEQFF.

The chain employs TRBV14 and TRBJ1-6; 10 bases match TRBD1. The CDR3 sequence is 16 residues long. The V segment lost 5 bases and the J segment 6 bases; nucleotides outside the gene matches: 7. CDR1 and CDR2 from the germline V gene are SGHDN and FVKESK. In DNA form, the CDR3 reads TGTGCCAGCAGCTCTCACGGGACAGGGGCTAATTCACCCCTCCACTTT. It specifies CASSSHGTGANSPLHF.

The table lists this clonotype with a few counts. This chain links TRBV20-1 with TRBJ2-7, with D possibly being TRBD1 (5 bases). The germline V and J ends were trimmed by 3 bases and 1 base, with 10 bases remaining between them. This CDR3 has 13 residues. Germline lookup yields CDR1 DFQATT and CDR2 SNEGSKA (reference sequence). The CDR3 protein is CSARGRPSYEQYF. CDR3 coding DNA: TGCAGTGCTAGGGGGCGGCCGTCCTACGAGCAGTACTTC.

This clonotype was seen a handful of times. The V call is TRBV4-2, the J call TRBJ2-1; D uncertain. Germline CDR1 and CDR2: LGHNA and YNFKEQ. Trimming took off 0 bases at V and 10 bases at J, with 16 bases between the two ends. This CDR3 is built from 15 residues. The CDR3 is CASSQDSETLEEQFF. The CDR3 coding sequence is TGTGCCAGCAGCCAAGATTCGGAGACTTTGGAGGAGCAGTTCTTC.

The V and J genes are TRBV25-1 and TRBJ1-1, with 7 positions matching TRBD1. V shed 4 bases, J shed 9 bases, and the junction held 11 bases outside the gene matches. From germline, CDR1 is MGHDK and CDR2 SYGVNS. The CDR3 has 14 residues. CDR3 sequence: CASSVPGTDLKAFF. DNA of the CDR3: TGTGCCAGCAGTGTCCCGGGGACAGATTTGAAAGCTTTCTTT.

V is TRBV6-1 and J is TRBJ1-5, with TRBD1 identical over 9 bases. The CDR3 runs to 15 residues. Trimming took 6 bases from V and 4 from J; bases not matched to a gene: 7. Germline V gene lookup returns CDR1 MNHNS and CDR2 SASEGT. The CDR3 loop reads CASRMDRGRNQPQHF. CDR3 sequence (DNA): TGTGCCAGCAGGATGGACAGGGGAAGGAATCAGCCCCAGCATTTT.

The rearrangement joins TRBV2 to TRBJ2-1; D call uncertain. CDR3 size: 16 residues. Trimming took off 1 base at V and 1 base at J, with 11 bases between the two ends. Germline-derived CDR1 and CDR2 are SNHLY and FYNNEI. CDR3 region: CASSEGGHHSYNEQFF. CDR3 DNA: TGTGCCAGCAGTGAAGGCGGTCATCATTCCTACAATGAGCAGTTCTTC.

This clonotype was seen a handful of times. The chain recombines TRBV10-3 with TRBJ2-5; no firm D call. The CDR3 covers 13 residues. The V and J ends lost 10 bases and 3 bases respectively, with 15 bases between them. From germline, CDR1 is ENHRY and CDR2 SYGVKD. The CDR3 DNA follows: TGTGCCACCCAAAGGGCAGACAAAGAGACCCAGTACTTC. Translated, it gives CATQRADKETQYF.

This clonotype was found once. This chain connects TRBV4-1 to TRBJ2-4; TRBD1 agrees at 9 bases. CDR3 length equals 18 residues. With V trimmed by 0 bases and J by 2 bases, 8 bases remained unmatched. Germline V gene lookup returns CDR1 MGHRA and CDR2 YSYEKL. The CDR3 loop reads CASSQDEGQGTTKNIQYF. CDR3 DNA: TGCGCCAGCAGCCAAGATGAGGGACAGGGTACGACCAAAAACATTCAGTACTTC.

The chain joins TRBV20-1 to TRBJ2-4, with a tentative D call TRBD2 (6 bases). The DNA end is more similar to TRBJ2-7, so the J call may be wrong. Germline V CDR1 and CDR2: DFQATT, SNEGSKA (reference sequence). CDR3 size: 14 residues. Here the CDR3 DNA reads TGCAGTGCTAGGGGGCGACTAGTCGAGTACGAGCAGTACTTC. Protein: CSARGRLVEYEQYF.

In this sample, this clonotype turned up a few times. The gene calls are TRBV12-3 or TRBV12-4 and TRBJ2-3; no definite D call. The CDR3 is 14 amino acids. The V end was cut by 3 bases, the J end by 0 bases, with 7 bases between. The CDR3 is CASSLKTSTDTQYF. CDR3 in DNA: TGTGCCAGCAGTTTGAAAACTAGCACAGATACGCAGTATTTT.

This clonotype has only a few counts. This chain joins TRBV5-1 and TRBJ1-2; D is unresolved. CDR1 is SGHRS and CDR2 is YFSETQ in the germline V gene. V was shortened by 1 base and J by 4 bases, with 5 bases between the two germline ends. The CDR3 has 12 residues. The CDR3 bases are TGCGCCAGCAGCTTGTTCGGCTATGGCTACACCTTC. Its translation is CASSLFGYGYTF.